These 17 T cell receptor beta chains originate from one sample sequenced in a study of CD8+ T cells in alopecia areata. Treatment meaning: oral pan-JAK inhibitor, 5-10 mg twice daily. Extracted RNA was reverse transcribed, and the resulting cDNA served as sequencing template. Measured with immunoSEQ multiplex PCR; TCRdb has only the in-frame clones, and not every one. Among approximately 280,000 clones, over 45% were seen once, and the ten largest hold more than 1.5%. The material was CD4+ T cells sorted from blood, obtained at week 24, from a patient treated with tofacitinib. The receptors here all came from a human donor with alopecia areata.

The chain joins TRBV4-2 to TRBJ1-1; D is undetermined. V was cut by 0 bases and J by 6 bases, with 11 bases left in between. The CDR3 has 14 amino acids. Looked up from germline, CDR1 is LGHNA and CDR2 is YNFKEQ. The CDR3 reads CASSQDTGIPEAFF. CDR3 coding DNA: TGTGCCAGCAGCCAAGATACGGGGATCCCTGAAGCTTTCTTT.

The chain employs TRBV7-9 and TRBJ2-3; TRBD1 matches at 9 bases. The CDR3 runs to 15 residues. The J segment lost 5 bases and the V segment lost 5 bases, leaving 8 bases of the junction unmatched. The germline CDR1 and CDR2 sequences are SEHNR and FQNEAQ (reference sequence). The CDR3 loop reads CASSLGQGGRDTQYF. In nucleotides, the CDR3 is TGTGCCAGCAGCCTGGGACAGGGAGGGAGAGATACGCAGTATTTT.

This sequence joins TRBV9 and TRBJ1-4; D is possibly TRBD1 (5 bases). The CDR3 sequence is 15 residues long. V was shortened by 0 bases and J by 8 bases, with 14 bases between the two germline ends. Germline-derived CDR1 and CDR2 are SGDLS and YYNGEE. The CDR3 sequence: CASSVAGGDEEKLFF. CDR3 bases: TGTGCCAGCAGCGTAGCCGGAGGGGACGAAGAAAAACTGTTTTTT.

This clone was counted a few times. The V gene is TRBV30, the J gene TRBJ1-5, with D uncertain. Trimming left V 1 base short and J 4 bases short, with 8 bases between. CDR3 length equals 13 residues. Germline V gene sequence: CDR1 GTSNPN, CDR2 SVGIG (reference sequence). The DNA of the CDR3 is TGTGCCTGGAGTGAGTTCTTTAATCAGCCCCAGCATTTT. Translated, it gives CAWSEFFNQPQHF.

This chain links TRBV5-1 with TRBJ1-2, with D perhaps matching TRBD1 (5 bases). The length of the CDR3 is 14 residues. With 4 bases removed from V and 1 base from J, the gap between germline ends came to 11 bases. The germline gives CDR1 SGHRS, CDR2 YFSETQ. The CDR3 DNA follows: TGCGCCAGCAGCCCTGGGGGGTTTAACTATGGCTACACCTTC. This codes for CASSPGGFNYGYTF.

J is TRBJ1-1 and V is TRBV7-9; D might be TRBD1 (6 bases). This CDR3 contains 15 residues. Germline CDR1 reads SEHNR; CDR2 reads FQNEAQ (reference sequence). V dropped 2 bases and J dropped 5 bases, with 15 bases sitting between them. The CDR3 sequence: CASSLSAQGGTEAFF. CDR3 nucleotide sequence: TGTGCCAGCAGCTTATCCGCACAGGGAGGGACTGAAGCTTTCTTT.

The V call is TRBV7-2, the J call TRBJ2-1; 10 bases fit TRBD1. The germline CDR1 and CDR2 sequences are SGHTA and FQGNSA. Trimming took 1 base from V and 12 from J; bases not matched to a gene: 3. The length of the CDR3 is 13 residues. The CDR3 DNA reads TGTGCCAGCAGCTTAGGGGGACAGGGGCGGCAGTTCTTC. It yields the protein CASSLGGQGRQFF. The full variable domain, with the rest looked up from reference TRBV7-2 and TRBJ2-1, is GAGVSQSPSNKVTEKGKDVELRCDPISGHTALYWYRQSLGQGLEFLIYFQGNSAPDKSGLPSDRFSAERTGGSVSTLTIQRTQQEDSAVYLCASSLGGQGRQFFGPGTRLTVL.

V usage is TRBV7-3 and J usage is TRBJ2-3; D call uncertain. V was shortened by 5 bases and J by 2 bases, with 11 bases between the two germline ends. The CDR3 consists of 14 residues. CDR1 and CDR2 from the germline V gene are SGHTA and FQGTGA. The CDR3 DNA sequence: TGTGCCAGCAGCCCCGCGGCGCCCACAGATACGCAGTATTTT. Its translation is CASSPAAPTDTQYF. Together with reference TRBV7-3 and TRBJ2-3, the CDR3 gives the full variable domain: GAGVSQTPSNKVTEKGKYVELRCDPISGHTALYWYRQSLGQGPEFLIYFQGTGAADDSGLPNDRFFAVRPEGSVSTLKIQRTERGDSAVYLCASSPAAPTDTQYFGPGTRLTVL.

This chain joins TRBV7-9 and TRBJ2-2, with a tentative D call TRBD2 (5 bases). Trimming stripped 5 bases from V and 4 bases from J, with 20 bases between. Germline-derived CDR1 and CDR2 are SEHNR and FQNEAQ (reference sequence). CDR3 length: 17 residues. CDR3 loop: CASSPPGFRTLTGELFF. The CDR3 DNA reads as TGTGCCAGCAGCCCACCGGGATTTCGTACCCTCACCGGGGAGCTGTTTTTT. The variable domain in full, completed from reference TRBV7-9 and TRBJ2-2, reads DTGVSQNPRHKITKRGQNVTFRCDPISEHNRLYWYRQTLGQGPEFLTYFQNEAQLEKSRLLSDRFSAERPKGSFSTLEIQRTEQGDSAMYLCASSPPGFRTLTGELFFGEGSRLTVL.

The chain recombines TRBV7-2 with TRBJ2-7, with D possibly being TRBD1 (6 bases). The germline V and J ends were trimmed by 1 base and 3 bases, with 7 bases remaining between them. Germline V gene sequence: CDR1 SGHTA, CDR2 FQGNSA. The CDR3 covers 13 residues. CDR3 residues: CASSLGDIYEQYF. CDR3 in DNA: TGTGCCAGCAGCTTAGGGGACATCTACGAGCAGTACTTC.

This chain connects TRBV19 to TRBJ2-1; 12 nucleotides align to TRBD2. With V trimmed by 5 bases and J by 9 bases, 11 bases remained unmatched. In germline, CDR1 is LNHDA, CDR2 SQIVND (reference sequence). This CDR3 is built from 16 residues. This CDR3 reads CASSVPGTSGPVEQFF. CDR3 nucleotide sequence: TGTGCCAGTAGTGTGCCCGGGACTAGCGGGCCGGTTGAGCAGTTCTTC.

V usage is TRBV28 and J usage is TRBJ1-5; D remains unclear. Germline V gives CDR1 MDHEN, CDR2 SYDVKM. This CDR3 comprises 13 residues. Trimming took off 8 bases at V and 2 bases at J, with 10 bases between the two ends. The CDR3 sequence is CASSGYRNQPQHF. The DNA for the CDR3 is TGTGCCAGCTCGGGATACCGCAATCAGCCCCAGCATTTT.

CDR3 residues: CASSRRLQGGMNTEAFF. CDR3 sequence (DNA): TGTGCCAGCAGCCGGAGATTACAGGGGGGAATGAACACTGAAGCTTTCTTT. The chain has TRBV14 and TRBJ1-1; 8 bases agree with TRBD1. There are 17 residues in the CDR3. Germline V gene lookup returns CDR1 SGHDN and CDR2 FVKESK. Unmatched junction bases numbered 10, after V lost 4 bases and J lost 0 bases. Using reference TRBV14 and TRBJ1-1 for the parts outside the CDR3, the full variable domain is EAGVTQFPSHSVIEKGQTVTLRCDPISGHDNLYWYRRVMGKEIKFLLHFVKESKQDESGMPNNRFLAERTGGTYSTLKVQPAELEDSGVYFCASSRRLQGGMNTEAFFGQGTRLTVV.

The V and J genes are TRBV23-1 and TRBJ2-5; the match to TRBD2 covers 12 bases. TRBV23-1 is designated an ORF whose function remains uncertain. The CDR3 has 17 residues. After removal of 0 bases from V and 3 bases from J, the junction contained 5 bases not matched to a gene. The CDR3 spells CASSQSKRTSGEETQYF. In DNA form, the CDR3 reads TGCGCCAGCAGTCAATCGAAGAGGACTAGCGGGGAAGAGACCCAGTACTTC.

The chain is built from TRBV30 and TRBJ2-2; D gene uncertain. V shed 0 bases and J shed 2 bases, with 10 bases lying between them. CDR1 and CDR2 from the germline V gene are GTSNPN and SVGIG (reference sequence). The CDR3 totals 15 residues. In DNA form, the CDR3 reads TGTGCCTGGAGTGTACGGCAGACAAACACCGGGGAGCTGTTTTTT. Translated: CAWSVRQTNTGELFF.

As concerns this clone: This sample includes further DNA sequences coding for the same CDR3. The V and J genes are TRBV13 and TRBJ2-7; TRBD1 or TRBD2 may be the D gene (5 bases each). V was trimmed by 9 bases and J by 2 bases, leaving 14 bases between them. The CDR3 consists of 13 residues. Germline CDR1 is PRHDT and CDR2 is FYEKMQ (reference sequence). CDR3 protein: CASSRGRTYEQYF. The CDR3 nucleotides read TGTGCCAGTAGCCGGGGCAGAACCTACGAGCAGTACTTC.

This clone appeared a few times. The CDR3 here is CASSIAGREWGYGYTF. The CDR3 DNA is TGTGCCAGCAGTATCGCGGGGAGGGAATGGGGCTATGGCTACACCTTC. The chain has TRBV28 and TRBJ1-2; D unresolved. V lost 5 bases to trimming and J lost 4 bases, with 20 bases between them. Germline-derived CDR1 and CDR2 are MDHEN and SYDVKM. This CDR3 comprises 16 residues.